This T cell receptor (beta chain) comes out of a study of human T cells and chemical hapten exposure. Across the whole study: 2% DPC applied to a 2 cm by 2 cm arm area sensitized donors. Study outcomes and limitations: Controls had significantly fewer large CDR3 similarity clusters than were formed by expanded TCRs.

TCRdb processed the RACE reads anew with MiXCR; each CDR3 protein has one entry. Of about 290,000 distinct CDR3 sequences listed, approximately 7.5% are singletons. Germline CDR1 is MNHEY and CDR2 is SVGAGI. The length of the CDR3 is 12 residues. Trimming took 8 bases from V and 0 from J, leaving 7 bases between them. Time point meaning: pre-sensitization, week 0. Treatment of the sample: therapeutic diphenylcyclopropenone sensitization with weekly scalp DPC. Blood was drawn before each patch test was applied. People who gave samples had alopecia, were 18 to 70 years old, and were suitable for DPC. On this clonotype: The antigen remains undetermined.

Sequences were derived from whole blood, sampled in connection with sensitization to the hapten diphenylcyclopropenone (DPC). The receptor's source is a young man with alopecia areata. Some clones in this sample may be carry-over from other donors' samples. V gene TRBV6-5 combines with J gene TRBJ1-2, with D possibly being TRBD1 (6 bases). The chain's CDR3 is CASRQANYGYTF. CDR3 DNA: TGTGCCAGCCGACAGGCTAACTATGGCTACACCTTC.